The clone carrying this T cell receptor (beta chain) was found a few times. The authors ran a second PCR of 7 to 11 cycles using a sample-barcoded 5' primer and a J-beta primer mix. MiXCR was run by TCRdb on the 5' RACE reads, yielding one entry per CDR3 protein. Among around 1,100,000 distinct CDR3 sequences listed, more than 30% were seen once. The germline gives CDR1 MNHEY, CDR2 SVGEGT. CDR3 size: 15 residues. Trimming shortened V by 4 bases and J by 4 bases, and 13 bases separated the two germline ends. This sample was taken from a study of blood T cells in healthy people across ages. The receptor's source is a man between 18 and 35 years old in good health. What was sequenced was blood. This chain uses TRBV6-2 or TRBV6-3 with TRBJ1-4, with a tentative D call TRBD1 (5 bases). CDR3 DNA sequence: TGTGCCAGCAGTTCTGGGGCAAACGATAATGAAAAACTGTTTTTT. Translating gives CASSSGANDNEKLFF.